This TCR beta chain was captured in a study of blood T cells in healthy people across ages. The germline CDR1 and CDR2 sequences are SNHLY and FYNNEI. V shed 2 bases, J shed 2 bases, and the junction held 1 base outside the gene matches. The CDR3 has 15 residues. Total RNA extracted from each sample amounted to at least 5 micrograms. Using a J-beta primer mix together with a sample-barcoded 5' primer, a second PCR was run for roughly 6 to 12 cycles. One entry per CDR3 protein, called by TCRdb with MiXCR from the 5' RACE reads. The sample has around 800,000 distinct CDR3 sequences; 20% to 30% are singletons. These records were also assigned to another study, of T cells of mothers and their children.

Sequenced material: blood. The chain links TRBV2 to TRBJ2-1, with 9 bases fitting TRBD2. The receptor's source is a boy younger than 18 in good health. DNA of the CDR3: TGTGCCAGCAGTGAACAGCGGGGGGCCTACAATGAGCAGTTCTTC. This codes for CASSEQRGAYNEQFF.